Presented here are 10 T cell receptor beta chains from one specimen sequenced in a study of T cell repertoires in cytomegalovirus infection. TCRdb reprocessed the reads with MiXCR, giving one entry per CDR3 protein. The sample lists nearly 550,000 distinct CDR3 sequences, more than 15% seen once, with roughly a quarter in the top ten. The sample taken for sequencing was CD8+ T cells from PBMCs. The receptors derive from a human donor in good health (CMV status not recorded). Some clones in this sample may be carry-over from other donors' samples.

This clonotype occurred many times. The chain is built from TRBV19 and TRBJ2-7; no reliable D call. Germline CDR1 is LNHDA and CDR2 is SQIVND (reference sequence). Trimming took off 2 bases at V and 3 bases at J, with 5 bases between the two ends. The CDR3 is made up of 12 amino acids. The CDR3 coding sequence is TGTGCCAGTAGTATAAGCCGCTACGAGCAGTACTTC. This translates into CASSISRYEQYF.

The sample holds many counts of this clonotype. The chain joins TRBV12-3 or TRBV12-4 to TRBJ2-5, with TRBD2 identical over 7 bases. V shed 7 bases and J 2 bases; nucleotides not matched to a gene: 13. This CDR3 is 16 amino acids long. CDR3 sequence reads: CASKIEIGRAQETQYF. The CDR3 DNA reads TGTGCCAGCAAGATAGAAATTGGGAGGGCTCAAGAGACCCAGTACTTC.

This clonotype was found many times. V is TRBV6-5 and J is TRBJ1-1, with 9 nucleotides matching TRBD1. Germline loops: CDR1 MNHEY, CDR2 SVGAGI. Trimming at V came to 0 bases and at J to 7 bases, leaving 3 bases not matched to a gene. The CDR3 covers 14 residues. The CDR3 nucleotides are TGTGCCAGCAGTTACTCTACAGGGGGCGGTGAAGCTTTCTTT. Translated: CASSYSTGGGEAFF.

This chain joins TRBV6-6 and TRBJ1-6; D not resolved. V was clipped by 2 bases and J by 0 bases, with 11 bases between them. This CDR3 is built from 17 residues. CDR1 and CDR2 from the germline V gene are MNHNY and SVGAGI (reference sequence). The CDR3, as DNA: TGTGCCAGCAGTTACCTAATGCCAAGCTCCTATAATTCACCCCTCCACTTT. Translation: CASSYLMPSSYNSPLHF.

This clonotype has ten or more counts. V is TRBV4-2 and J is TRBJ1-4, with D unclear. CDR3 size: 17 residues. V lost 0 bases and J 0 bases, leaving 11 bases between the germline ends. Germline V CDR1 and CDR2: LGHNA, YNFKEQ. CDR3 sequence reads: CASSQEIGFATNEKLFF. DNA for the CDR3: TGTGCCAGCAGCCAAGAAATCGGTTTTGCAACTAATGAAAAACTGTTTTTT.

At least ten counts were recorded for this clonotype. The chain is built from TRBV6-2 or TRBV6-3 and TRBJ1-2; the match to TRBD1 covers 9 bases. J was trimmed by 5 bases and V by 4 bases; bases with no gene match: 8. The CDR3 sequence is 15 residues long. Germline V CDR1 and CDR2: MNHEY, SVGEGT. Written as DNA, the CDR3 is TGTGCCAGCAGTTCCAACAGGGGGCTTATGTATGGCTACACCTTC. This gives the protein CASSSNRGLMYGYTF.

The chain joins TRBV18 to TRBJ2-1, with a possible D match to TRBD2 (6 bases). V was clipped by 0 bases and J by 2 bases, with 14 bases between them. The CDR3 contains 17 residues. The germline gives CDR1 KGHSH, CDR2 LQKENI. The DNA of the CDR3 is TGTGCCAGCTCACCACCGATAAGTGGGACTCCCTACAATGAGCAGTTCTTC. It yields the protein CASSPPISGTPYNEQFF. The complete variable domain, with remaining parts taken from reference TRBV18 and TRBJ2-1, reads NAGVMQNPRHLVRRRGQEARLRCSPMKGHSHVYWYRQLPEEGLKFMVYLQKENIIDESGMPKERFSAEFPKEGPSILRIQQVVRGDSAAYFCASSPPISGTPYNEQFFGPGTRLTVL.

This clonotype has only a few counts. This sequence joins TRBV27 and TRBJ2-2; unclear D gene. The germline V gene has CDR1 MNHEY and CDR2 SMNVEV (reference sequence). V was shortened by 3 bases and J by 6 bases, with 23 bases between the two germline ends. The CDR3 is made up of 18 amino acids. As DNA, the CDR3 is TGTGCCAGCAGTTTGGATATGCTTTGGGCCGAAGGATCCGGGGAGCTGTTTTTT. This translates into CASSLDMLWAEGSGELFF.

The rearrangement joins TRBV19 to TRBJ1-1; D is ambiguous. V was shortened by 5 bases and J by 3 bases, with 22 bases between the two germline ends. CDR1 and CDR2 (germline): LNHDA, SQIVND (reference sequence). The CDR3 is 17 amino acids. CDR3 nucleotides: TGTGCCAGTAGTTCCTCAAACCTCGGGGAGGGATACACTGAAGCTTTCTTT. Encoded protein: CASSSSNLGEGYTEAFF.

This chain joins TRBV20-1 and TRBJ2-7; D is unclear. The length of the CDR3 is 11 residues. V was cut by 3 bases and J by 6 bases, with 9 bases left in between. Germline V gene sequence: CDR1 DFQATT, CDR2 SNEGSKA (reference sequence). DNA for the CDR3: TGCAGTGCTAGTACGGTGGGCGAGCAGTACTTC. This sequence encodes CSASTVGEQYF.